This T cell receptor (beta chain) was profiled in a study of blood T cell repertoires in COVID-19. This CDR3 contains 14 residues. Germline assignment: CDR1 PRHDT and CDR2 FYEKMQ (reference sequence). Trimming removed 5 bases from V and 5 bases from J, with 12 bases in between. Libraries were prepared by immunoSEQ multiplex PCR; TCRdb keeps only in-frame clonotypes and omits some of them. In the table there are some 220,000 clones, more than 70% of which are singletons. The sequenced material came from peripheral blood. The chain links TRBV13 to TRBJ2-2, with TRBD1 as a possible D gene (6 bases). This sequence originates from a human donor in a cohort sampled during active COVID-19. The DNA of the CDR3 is TGTGCCAGCAGCGACAGGTTTGGGACCGGGGAGCTGTTTTTT. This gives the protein CASSDRFGTGELFF.